The 30 T cell receptor beta chains below all came from one sample that was sequenced in a study of regulatory T cells in long-lasting Graves disease. Time point indicated: newly diagnosed GD, antithyroid drugs for less than 3 months. TCR sequences were obtained from RNA taken from PBMCs. For TCR beta, libraries came from iRepertoire HTBI primers and Arm-PCR of CDR3 regions. TCRdb re-called the multiplex PCR reads through MiXCR, storing one row per CDR3 protein. This table has approximately 540,000 distinct CDR3 sequences, around 13% appearing once. The data also belong to a second study, concerning T cells in Graves' hyperthyroidism and ophthalmopathy.

Sequences were derived from peripheral blood mononuclear cells (PBMCs), sampled at new diagnosis, from a patient treated with antithyroid drugs. These TCRs come from a woman in her twenties or thirties with Graves disease.

Ten or more counts support this clonotype. At one end, the junction sequence differs from germline, possibly due to a read error. CDR3 DNA sequence: TGTGCCAGCAGTGTAGGGGGCAACTATGGCTACACCTTC. It is translated as CASSVGGNYGYTF. This chain connects TRBV9 to TRBJ1-2; 7 nucleotides line up with TRBD1. Germline assignment: CDR1 SGDLS and CDR2 YYNGEE. The CDR3 covers 13 residues.

This clonotype was found a few times. The chain couples TRBV2 to TRBJ2-4; 8 bases fit TRBD2. The V and J ends lost 4 bases and 6 bases, in that order; junction bases with no gene match: 8. Germline values: CDR1 SNHLY, CDR2 FYNNEI. The CDR3 is made up of 15 amino acids. The CDR3 DNA reads as TGTGCCAGCAGTGTTAGCGGGACGGAGTTAAACATTCAGTACTTC. Translated: CASSVSGTELNIQYF.

This clonotype has more than one count but fewer than ten. CDR3 sequence: CASSPQVGAWGYTF. CDR3 DNA sequence: TGTGCCAGCAGCCCCCAAGTGGGGGCTTGGGGCTACACCTTC. The chain links TRBV9 to TRBJ1-2; a possible D gene is TRBD1 (6 bases). CDR1 and CDR2 from the germline V gene are SGDLS and YYNGEE. The CDR3 extends over 14 amino acids. The germline V and J ends were trimmed by 4 bases and 8 bases, with 18 bases remaining between them.

The V and J genes are TRBV29-1 and TRBJ1-2; D is possibly TRBD1 (5 bases). Germline V gene sequence: CDR1 SQVTM, CDR2 ANQGSEA. V lost 4 bases, J lost 2 bases, and 14 bases lay in between. There are 14 residues in the CDR3. The CDR3 protein is CSVVSLDRNYGYTF. In DNA, the CDR3 is TGCAGCGTTGTCTCCCTCGACAGAAACTATGGCTACACCTTC.

This clonotype was observed at least ten times. The chain combines TRBV6-9 with TRBJ2-5; D may correspond to TRBD1 or TRBD2 (6 bases each). Germline CDR1 reads MNHGY; CDR2 reads SVAAGI. With 4 bases removed from V and 2 bases from J, the gap between germline ends came to 23 bases. This CDR3 region has 18 residues. In nucleotides, the CDR3 is TGTGCCAGCAGTTGGTTACCGCTCAGGGGAGGTGGGCAAGAGACCCAGTACTTC. Translating gives CASSWLPLRGGGQETQYF.

In its sample, this clonotype was seen many times. V usage is TRBV10-1 and J usage is TRBJ1-5; perhaps TRBD1 as D (5 bases). The CDR3 runs to 18 residues. V lost 8 bases and J 2 bases, leaving 25 bases between the germline ends. Germline CDR1 WNHNN, CDR2 SYGVQD (reference sequence). The CDR3 DNA reads as TGCGCCAGCTCCTCTGGGGCGAAACTCGCACTTGGCAATCAGCCCCAGCATTTT. It is translated as CASSSGAKLALGNQPQHF.

The V and J genes are TRBV5-6 and TRBJ2-5; 7 bases agree with TRBD1. Trimming removed 4 bases from V and 3 bases from J; junction bases left unmatched: 6. CDR3 size: 14 residues. Looked up from germline, CDR1 is SGHDT and CDR2 is YYEEEE. The CDR3 coding sequence is TGTGCCAGCAGCCGGCCTGGGACAGAAGAGACCCAGTACTTC. Its translation: CASSRPGTEETQYF.

This clonotype was observed at least ten times. J is TRBJ2-5 and V is TRBV5-4; D might be TRBD1 or TRBD2, each matching 5 bases. Germline-derived CDR1 and CDR2 are SGHNT and YYREEE (reference sequence). CDR3 size: 15 residues. The V gene lost 4 bases and the J gene lost 5 bases, with 18 bases spanning the gap. CDR3 coding DNA: TGTGCCAGCAGCCCGCCGGGACCACGAGTCGAGACCCAGTACTTC. Encoded protein: CASSPPGPRVETQYF.

This clonotype was recorded at least ten times. J is TRBJ2-5 and V is TRBV7-9, with D maybe TRBD1 (6 bases). Germline V gene sequence: CDR1 SEHNR, CDR2 FQNEAQ (reference sequence). The CDR3 sequence is 13 residues long. Trimming removed 5 bases at V and 1 base at J, with 8 bases between. The chain's CDR3 is CASSRQVQETQYF. For the CDR3, the DNA is TGTGCCAGCAGCCGACAGGTCCAAGAGACCCAGTACTTC.

This clonotype was recorded at least ten times. This rearrangement joins TRBV2 to TRBJ2-1; 9 positions match TRBD2. CDR3 size: 14 residues. The junction had 10 bases not matched to a gene; V was cut back by 7 bases and J by 9 bases. Germline assignment: CDR1 SNHLY and CDR2 FYNNEI. CDR3 amino acids: CASKGGRAGGEQFF. For the CDR3, the DNA is TGTGCCAGCAAGGGCGGGAGGGCCGGTGGTGAGCAGTTCTTC.

This clonotype appeared many times. V gene TRBV12-3 or TRBV12-4 combines with J gene TRBJ2-5; D is undetermined. This CDR3 region has 14 residues. V lost 6 bases, J lost 5 bases, and 16 bases lay in between. The CDR3 reads CASSRSDWAETQYF. The DNA for the CDR3 is TGTGCCAGCAGCCGATCTGACTGGGCCGAGACCCAGTACTTC.

This clonotype was seen only a few times. This sequence joins TRBV27 and TRBJ2-5, with 10 positions matching TRBD1. The trim removed 2 bases at V and 7 bases at J, leaving 7 bases unmatched. The CDR3 runs to 15 residues. Germline V gene lookup returns CDR1 MNHEY and CDR2 SMNVEV (reference sequence). As DNA, the CDR3 is TGTGCCAGCAGTTTAAGGGACAGGGGATCCGGGACCCAGTACTTC. Residues: CASSLRDRGSGTQYF.

CDR3 sequence (DNA): TGCAGTGCTAGAGATCCCAGGTCCGACGATGGGCAGTACTTC. Translated, it gives CSARDPRSDDGQYF. The genes are TRBV20-1 and TRBJ2-7; no reliable D call. V lost 0 bases to trimming and J lost 9 bases, with 18 bases between them. CDR1 is DFQATT and CDR2 is SNEGSKA in the germline V gene (reference sequence). The CDR3 runs 14 residues.

The rearrangement joins TRBV30 to TRBJ2-3; D possibly uses TRBD1 or TRBD2 (6 bases each). The V end was cut by 2 bases, the J end by 3 bases, with 15 bases between. CDR3 length equals 15 residues. Germline assignment: CDR1 GTSNPN and CDR2 SVGIG (reference sequence). The CDR3: CAWSSTGALTDTQYF. CDR3 in DNA: TGTGCCTGGAGTTCAACGGGGGCTCTAACAGATACGCAGTATTTT.

V usage is TRBV4-1 and J usage is TRBJ2-7; TRBD1 matches at 8 bases. The length of the CDR3 is 18 residues. Looked up from germline, CDR1 is MGHRA and CDR2 is YSYEKL. J lost 3 bases, V lost 0 bases, and 13 bases had no gene match. The chain's CDR3 is CASSQDLGRGLAGYEQYF. The DNA of the CDR3 is TGCGCCAGCAGCCAAGACTTAGGCAGGGGGCTGGCCGGCTACGAGCAGTACTTC.

The rearrangement joins TRBV3-1 to TRBJ2-2, with 7 bases that match TRBD1. Per germline, CDR1 LGHDT and CDR2 YNNKEL (reference sequence). The CDR3 length is 15 residues. The junction had 2 bases not matched to a gene; V was cut back by 3 bases and J by 1 base. CDR3 nucleotide sequence: TGTGCCAGCAGCCACCGACAGGGGAACACCGGGGAGCTGTTTTTT. It is translated as CASSHRQGNTGELFF. The variable domain in full, with the rest retrieved from reference TRBV3-1 and TRBJ2-2, is DTAVSQTPKYLVTQMGNDKSIKCEQNLGHDTMYWYKQDSKKFLKIMFSYNNKELIINETVPNRFSPKSPDKAHLNLHINSLELGDSAVYFCASSHRQGNTGELFFGEGSRLTVL.

A note on this clonotype: Given a far larger clone just one base away, this is likely a sequencing read error. Here the CDR3 reads CASSESNLVPNTEAFF. CDR3 nucleotides: TGTGCCAGCAGTGAGTCGAACCTGGTCCCGAACACTGAAGCTTTCTTT. The chain carries TRBV6-1 and TRBJ1-1, with unresolved D. With 3 bases removed from V and 1 base from J, the gap between germline ends came to 15 bases. Germline assignment: CDR1 MNHNS and CDR2 SASEGT. This CDR3 has 16 residues.

The sample holds many counts of this clonotype. The chain is built from TRBV12-3 or TRBV12-4 and TRBJ1-1, with D possibly matching TRBD1 (5 bases). V lost 6 bases and J 4 bases, leaving 15 bases between the germline ends. The CDR3 is made up of 14 amino acids. The CDR3 loop reads CASSKVGEGTEAFF. CDR3 coding DNA: TGTGCCAGCAGCAAGGTAGGGGAGGGCACTGAAGCTTTCTTT.

This clonotype was observed a handful of times. The chain couples TRBV27 to TRBJ2-1; TRBD2 agrees at 11 bases. V was pared by 6 bases and J by 6 bases, with 7 bases of the junction left unmatched. The CDR3 length is 15 residues. Germline CDR1 reads MNHEY; CDR2 reads SMNVEV (reference sequence). The CDR3 reads CASREPTSGGNEQFF. In nucleotides, the CDR3 is TGTGCCAGCAGGGAACCAACTAGCGGGGGCAATGAGCAGTTCTTC.

This clonotype was counted ten times or more. The chain joins TRBV12-3 or TRBV12-4 to TRBJ2-1; 8 bases map to TRBD1. This CDR3 region has 14 residues. Losses at the gene ends were 10 bases for V and 1 base for J; bases not matched to a gene: 6. CDR3 DNA sequence: TGTGCCACCAGACGGACAGGGTCCTACAATGAGCAGTTCTTC. It codes for CATRRTGSYNEQFF.

This chain uses TRBV2 with TRBJ1-2; 7 bases map to TRBD1. Per germline, CDR1 SNHLY and CDR2 FYNNEI. J gave up 7 bases and V 8 bases, and 16 bases lay outside the gene matches. The CDR3 length is 15 residues. CDR3 loop: CASDPTGGGRVGYTF. For the CDR3, the DNA is TGTGCCAGCGATCCAACGGGAGGGGGCCGGGTTGGCTACACCTTC.

Comment on this clonotype: It may be a read error: a sequence one base away is much more abundant. The rearrangement uses TRBV7-8 and TRBJ1-6; D not certain. The CDR3 contains 15 residues. CDR1 SGHVS and CDR2 FQNEAQ come from the germline V gene. The CDR3 is CASSLALGWNSPLLF. CDR3 bases: TGTGCCAGCAGCTTAGCTCTGGGGTGGAATTCACCCCTCCTCTTT.

This clonotype was recorded many times. The V call is TRBV12-3 or TRBV12-4, the J call TRBJ1-2; maybe TRBD1 (6 bases). The CDR3 totals 13 residues. V dropped 7 bases and J dropped 8 bases, with 17 bases sitting between them. As DNA, the CDR3 is TGTGCCAGCATAAAACAGGGAGGGCTAGGCTACACCTTC. Translation: CASIKQGGLGYTF.

This clonotype was seen at least ten times. The chain is built from TRBV12-3 or TRBV12-4 and TRBJ2-5, with D maybe TRBD2 (6 bases). Trimming took off 6 bases at V and 2 bases at J, with 10 bases between the two ends. This CDR3 spans 13 amino acids. The CDR3 loop is CASSLGLQETQYF. CDR3 sequence (DNA): TGTGCCAGCAGCCTGGGACTGCAAGAGACCCAGTACTTC.

This clonotype was counted at least ten times. The chain is built from TRBV7-2 and TRBJ2-7, with D maybe TRBD2 (6 bases). V was clipped by 6 bases and J by 1 base, with 13 bases between them. CDR1 is SGHTA and CDR2 is FQGNSA in the germline V gene. The CDR3 is 14 residues long. The DNA of the CDR3 is TGTGCCAGCAGTCCAAGCGGGCTGTCCTACGAGCAGTACTTC. Translated: CASSPSGLSYEQYF.

CDR3 protein: CASSHGTRFNEQFF. The CDR3 bases are TGTGCCAGCAGCCACGGGACTAGGTTCAATGAGCAGTTCTTC. The V and J genes are TRBV7-2 and TRBJ2-1; TRBD2 agrees at 8 bases. The CDR3 has 14 amino acids. Germline-derived CDR1 and CDR2 are SGHTA and FQGNSA. Trimming removed 5 bases from V and 6 bases from J; junction bases left unmatched: 6. The variable domain in full, with the rest retrieved from reference TRBV7-2 and TRBJ2-1, is GAGVSQSPSNKVTEKGKDVELRCDPISGHTALYWYRQSLGQGLEFLIYFQGNSAPDKSGLPSDRFSAERTGGSVSTLTIQRTQQEDSAVYLCASSHGTRFNEQFFGPGTRLTVL.

This clonotype was seen ten or more times. The genes are TRBV5-1 and TRBJ2-7, with 9 bases identical to TRBD1. The CDR3 spans 16 residues. Trimming cost V 0 bases and J 1 base; bases outside gene matches: 5. Germline V gene lookup returns CDR1 SGHRS and CDR2 YFSETQ. The CDR3 loop reads CASSLAGGTGSYEQYF. The CDR3 DNA reads as TGCGCCAGCAGCTTGGCTGGCGGGACAGGGTCCTACGAGCAGTACTTC.

The CDR3 sequence: CASSPLRTGASEAFF. CDR3 nucleotides: TGTGCCAGCAGCCCCCTGAGGACAGGGGCTTCTGAAGCTTTCTTT. The chain recombines TRBV6-1 with TRBJ1-1; 9 nucleotides agree with TRBD1. The CDR3 runs 15 residues. The trim removed 6 bases at V and 6 bases at J, leaving 11 bases unmatched. From germline, CDR1 is MNHNS and CDR2 SASEGT.

This clonotype was seen many times. This chain links TRBV24-1 with TRBJ2-2, with 7 bases identical to TRBD2. CDR1 and CDR2 from the germline V gene are KGHDR and SFDVKD. The CDR3 totals 15 residues. J gave up 4 bases and V 3 bases, and 4 bases lay outside the gene matches. The CDR3 DNA sequence: TGTGCCACCAGTGATCCAGCGGGATTCACCGGGGAGCTGTTTTTT. Its translation is CATSDPAGFTGELFF.

Note on this clonotype: One end of the junction does not line up with germline, which may come from a read error. For the CDR3, the DNA is TGTGCCAACAGTTTGGACAGGGTGACTTACAATGAGCAGTTCTTC. This codes for CANSLDRVTYNEQFF. The V call is TRBV12-3 or TRBV12-4, the J call TRBJ2-1; 8 bases fit TRBD1. This CDR3 has 15 amino acids.